This T cell receptor beta chain was documented in a study of shared T cell receptors in the human thymus. TCRdb's table, derived via immunoSEQ multiplex PCR, lists solely in-frame clones and lacks some. The profile covers around 340,000 clones, with roughly 94% appearing a single time and around 0.019% taken by the ten largest. The CDR3 runs to 19 residues. Germline CDR1 and CDR2: SGHDT and YYEEEE. Trimming removed 3 bases from V and 0 bases from J, with 23 bases in between. The chain combines TRBV5-6 with TRBJ2-3, with a possible D match to TRBD1 (6 bases). Sequencing was carried out using thymocytes. The source is a human donor. The CDR3 protein is CASSSGWGPNTFSTDTQYF. The CDR3, as DNA: TGTGCCAGCAGCTCGGGCTGGGGGCCAAATACCTTTAGCACAGATACGCAGTATTTT.